Presented here are 27 T cell receptor beta chains from one specimen sequenced in a study of response to subunit inactivated influenza vaccine. TCRdb redid the calling of the RT-PCR reads with MiXCR, one entry per CDR3 protein. The sample consists of approximately 310,000 distinct CDR3 sequences, 20% to 25% of them appearing once. Sample: PBMCs from blood, taken approximately 20 months after vaccination. Every receptor here comes from a man aged 50 to 75 who received an inactivated influenza vaccine.

V and J are TRBV4-3 and TRBJ2-7, with a possible D match to TRBD1 (5 bases). Germline CDR1 reads LGHNA; CDR2 reads YSLEER. This CDR3 has 16 residues. Trimming removed 0 bases from V and 2 bases from J, with 14 bases in between. The CDR3, as DNA: TGCGCCAGCAGCCAAGATTTTGGGGCCTTTCCCTACGAGCAGTACTTC. Its protein product is CASSQDFGAFPYEQYF.

The chain is built from TRBV6-2 or TRBV6-3 and TRBJ2-7; TRBD1 matches at 10 bases. Looked up from germline, CDR1 is MNHEY and CDR2 is SVGEGT. The CDR3 extends over 14 amino acids. V was pared by 7 bases and J by 4 bases, with 7 bases of the junction left unmatched. CDR3 coding DNA: TGTGCCAGCACTACGGGACAGGGGTATTACGAGCAGTACTTC. Residues: CASTTGQGYYEQYF.

Only a few counts were recorded for this clonotype. The chain couples TRBV6-5 to TRBJ2-1, with 7 bases fitting TRBD1. Germline CDR1 and CDR2: MNHEY and SVGAGI. The CDR3 is made up of 16 amino acids. Trimming cost V 3 bases and J 2 bases; bases outside gene matches: 7. CDR3 residues: CASSYTRQGTYNEQFF. In nucleotides, the CDR3 is TGTGCCAGCAGTTATACCCGACAGGGAACCTACAATGAGCAGTTCTTC.

This clonotype came up many times. This chain links TRBV12-3 or TRBV12-4 with TRBJ1-2; the match to TRBD1 covers 11 bases. The V and J ends lost 5 bases and 4 bases, in that order; junction bases with no gene match: 6. The CDR3 is made up of 15 amino acids. In DNA, the CDR3 is TGTGCCAGCAGTCGGGGACAGGGGGTGATCTATGGCTACACCTTC. Translating gives CASSRGQGVIYGYTF.

The rearrangement links TRBV6-1 to TRBJ2-3; 7 nucleotides agree with TRBD2. The germline gives CDR1 MNHNS, CDR2 SASEGT. This CDR3 region has 16 residues. With 7 bases clipped from V and 4 bases from J, the junction kept 14 bases outside the gene matches. The CDR3 bases are TGTGCCAGCACCAGCTTTTTGCGGGAGAACTCAGATACGCAGTATTTT. Protein sequence: CASTSFLRENSDTQYF.

In this sample, this clonotype turned up a few times. The chain links TRBV12-3 or TRBV12-4 to TRBJ1-6, with no clear D. The CDR3 totals 14 residues. Trimming took off 4 bases at V and 9 bases at J, with 13 bases between the two ends. The CDR3 protein is CASSYGPGGSPLHF. CDR3 nucleotide sequence: TGTGCCAGCAGTTACGGACCAGGAGGTTCACCCCTCCACTTT.

The table lists this clonotype with a few counts. The genes are TRBV19 and TRBJ1-2; 8 positions match TRBD1. The V gene end was trimmed by 7 bases and the J gene end by 3 bases; junction bases not matched to a gene: 7. Germline CDR1 LNHDA, CDR2 SQIVND (reference sequence). The CDR3 contains 14 residues. CDR3 bases: TGTGCCAGTAACCCCGGACAGGGTGACTATGGCTACACCTTC. Amino acids: CASNPGQGDYGYTF.

V and J are TRBV5-1 and TRBJ1-2; TRBD1 is a possible D gene (5 bases). Trimming left V 5 bases short and J 3 bases short, with 14 bases between. The CDR3 is made up of 14 amino acids. Per the germline V gene, CDR1 is SGHRS and CDR2 is YFSETQ. CDR3 DNA sequence: TGCGCCAGCAGAACGGGGCAGGACTACTATGGCTACACCTTC. This encodes CASRTGQDYYGYTF. The full variable domain, completed using reference TRBV5-1 and TRBJ1-2, is KAGVTQTPRYLIKTRGQQVTLSCSPISGHRSVSWYQQTPGQGLQFLFEYFSETQRNKGNFPGRFSGRQFSNSRSEMNVSTLELGDSALYLCASRTGQDYYGYTFGSGTRLTVV.

The J gene is TRBJ2-7, the V gene TRBV27; D gene uncertain. Germline V CDR1 and CDR2: MNHEY, SMNVEV (reference sequence). V lost 0 bases to trimming and J lost 0 bases, with 9 bases between them. This CDR3 is built from 15 residues. The CDR3, as DNA: TGTGCCAGCAGTTTATCTGCCAGGATCTCCTACGAGCAGTACTTC. Its translation is CASSLSARISYEQYF.

This clonotype was observed a handful of times. The J gene is TRBJ1-2, the V gene TRBV6-1; D is uncertain. This CDR3 spans 15 amino acids. Germline V lookup: CDR1 MNHNS, CDR2 SASEGT. Trimming shortened V by 2 bases and J by 8 bases, and 18 bases separated the two germline ends. The CDR3 sequence: CASSERLHYAMGYTF. CDR3 coding DNA: TGTGCCAGCAGTGAAAGATTGCATTATGCTATGGGCTACACCTTC.

V usage is TRBV29-1 and J usage is TRBJ2-5; D assignment may be TRBD1 or TRBD2 (6 bases each). The CDR3 length is 13 residues. Per the germline V gene, CDR1 is SQVTM and CDR2 is ANQGSEA. V lost 5 bases and J lost 0, with 10 bases in between. CDR3 amino acids: CSVRGVYQETQYF. The CDR3 DNA sequence: TGCAGCGTTAGGGGGGTTTACCAAGAGACCCAGTACTTC. Drawing the rest from reference TRBV29-1 and TRBJ2-5, the complete variable domain is SAVISQKPSRDICQRGTSLTIQCQVDSQVTMMFWYRQQPGQSLTLIATANQGSEATYESGFVIDKFPISRPNLTFSTLTVSNMSPEDSSIYLCSVRGVYQETQYFGPGTRLLVL.

CDR3 protein: CASSLRGGSNSPLHF. The CDR3 DNA sequence: TGTGCCAGCAGTTTGCGGGGGGGGAGCAACTCACCCCTCCACTTT. The rearrangement uses TRBV12-3 or TRBV12-4 and TRBJ1-6; perhaps TRBD1 as D (5 bases). Between the trimmed V and J ends, which lost 3 bases and 10 bases, there was a span of 16 bases. The CDR3 length is 15 residues.

This clonotype has a handful of counts. The chain couples TRBV29-1 to TRBJ2-1; possibly TRBD1 for D (6 bases). Germline V gene lookup returns CDR1 SQVTM and CDR2 ANQGSEA. The CDR3 consists of 14 residues. V lost 0 bases, J lost 0 bases, and 6 bases lay in between. Here the CDR3 reads CSVEEDSSYNEQFF. CDR3 in DNA: TGCAGCGTTGAAGAGGACAGCTCCTACAATGAGCAGTTCTTC.

The chain recombines TRBV15 with TRBJ2-3; 11 bases are shared with TRBD2. The J segment lost 0 bases and the V segment lost 0 bases, leaving 8 bases of the junction unmatched. The CDR3 runs 19 residues. CDR1 and CDR2 from the germline V gene are LNHNV and YYDKDF (reference sequence). The chain's CDR3 is CATSREGTSGLISTDTQYF. CDR3 DNA: TGTGCCACCAGCAGAGAGGGGACTAGCGGCCTAATTAGCACAGATACGCAGTATTTT.

The J gene is TRBJ1-4, the V gene TRBV7-9; D is possibly TRBD1 (5 bases). V lost 5 bases and J 6 bases, leaving 13 bases between the germline ends. Germline CDR1 SEHNR, CDR2 FQNEAQ (reference sequence). This CDR3 has 14 residues. CDR3 protein: CASSGGGIHEKLFF. For the CDR3, the DNA is TGTGCCAGCAGCGGGGGTGGGATCCATGAAAAACTGTTTTTT.

The chain joins TRBV18 to TRBJ1-1, with D possibly being TRBD1 (5 bases). The V gene's germline CDR1 is KGHSH and CDR2 LQKENI. Trimming took off 0 bases at V and 0 bases at J, with 14 bases between the two ends. The CDR3 consists of 17 residues. The CDR3 sequence is CASSPPGLFGVNTEAFF. As DNA, the CDR3 is TGTGCCAGCTCACCACCGGGACTGTTTGGGGTGAACACTGAAGCTTTCTTT.

On this clonotype: A much larger clonotype is one base distant, so this may be a read error. Lacking the conserved final phenylalanine or tryptophan, this CDR3 likely reflects a read error. This chain connects TRBV6-2 or TRBV6-3 to TRBJ2-5; weak D call: TRBD2 (6 bases). CDR1 MNHEY and CDR2 SVGEGT come from the germline V gene. The CDR3 covers 17 residues. V lost 5 bases to trimming and J lost 3 bases, with 22 bases between them. The CDR3 spells CASSRTPASAVEETQYL. For the CDR3, the DNA is TGTGCCAGCAGTCGAACGCCCGCTAGCGCCGTAGAAGAGACCCAGTACCTC.

This clonotype showed up just a few times. This sequence joins TRBV12-3 or TRBV12-4 and TRBJ1-1; perhaps TRBD1 as D (5 bases). With 3 bases removed from V and 5 bases from J, the gap between germline ends came to 13 bases. CDR3 length: 14 residues. CDR3 nucleotide sequence: TGTGCCAGCAGTTTGGGGGGGATCAGGACTGAAGCTTTCTTT. It specifies CASSLGGIRTEAFF.

The genes are TRBV28 and TRBJ2-6; no definite D call. CDR1 MDHEN and CDR2 SYDVKM come from the germline V gene. V was cut by 7 bases and J by 1 base, with 5 bases left in between. The CDR3 runs to 13 residues. The CDR3 DNA reads TGTGCCAGCACACGGTCTGGGGCCAACGTCCTGACTTTC. Translating gives CASTRSGANVLTF.

A few counts support this clonotype. The chain carries TRBV27 and TRBJ1-4; no firm D call. The V end was cut by 2 bases, the J end by 3 bases, with 4 bases between. Germline loops: CDR1 MNHEY, CDR2 SMNVEV (reference sequence). This CDR3 is built from 13 residues. CDR3 protein: CASSLIPNEKLFF. The CDR3 DNA follows: TGTGCCAGCAGTTTAATCCCTAATGAAAAACTGTTTTTT.

This clonotype has at least ten counts. The rearrangement joins TRBV19 to TRBJ1-5, with D unresolved. Germline assignment: CDR1 LNHDA and CDR2 SQIVND (reference sequence). The V end was cut by 4 bases, the J end by 2 bases, with 24 bases between. The CDR3 sequence is 19 residues long. CDR3 sequence (DNA): TGTGCCAGTAGTACCACCGGCCGGGGAGGGAGGGTTGGCAATCAGCCCCAGCATTTT. Encoded protein: CASSTTGRGGRVGNQPQHF.

This clonotype was counted a few times. This chain uses TRBV7-2 with TRBJ2-1, with TRBD2 matching over 8 bases. The V gene's germline CDR1 is SGHTA and CDR2 FQGNSA. This CDR3 comprises 16 residues. The trim removed 2 bases at V and 0 bases at J, leaving 3 bases unmatched. In nucleotides, the CDR3 is TGTGCCAGCAGCTTAAAGGCGGGAGGCTCCTACAATGAGCAGTTCTTC. Translated: CASSLKAGGSYNEQFF.

This clonotype was recorded at least ten times. The CDR3 nucleotides are TGCGCCAGCAGCCATGGGGGAGCTCAGCCCCAGCATTTT. The encoded protein is CASSHGGAQPQHF. The rearrangement uses TRBV4-1 and TRBJ1-5, with a possible D match to TRBD1 (5 bases). V gave up 3 bases and J gave up 6 bases, with 9 bases separating them. Looked up from germline, CDR1 is MGHRA and CDR2 is YSYEKL. This CDR3 contains 13 residues.

The rearrangement joins TRBV7-2 to TRBJ2-7, with D possibly matching TRBD1 (5 bases). Germline V lookup: CDR1 SGHTA, CDR2 FQGNSA. Trimming took off 5 bases at V and 1 base at J, with 12 bases between the two ends. This CDR3 contains 14 residues. CDR3 residues: CASSPKDISYEQYF. Written as DNA, the CDR3 is TGTGCCAGCAGCCCTAAGGACATTTCCTACGAGCAGTACTTC.

A few counts support this clonotype. This chain uses TRBV7-2 with TRBJ2-7; a weak D match, TRBD1 (6 bases). The germline V gene encodes CDR1 SGHTA and CDR2 FQGNSA. The CDR3 consists of 17 residues. Trimming cost V 0 bases and J 0 bases, with 15 bases left between them. The CDR3 here is CASSLASGVRSSYEQYF. For the CDR3, the DNA is TGTGCCAGCAGCTTAGCGTCAGGGGTCCGGAGCTCCTACGAGCAGTACTTC.

The chain uses TRBV29-1 and TRBJ2-1; 11 nucleotides match TRBD2. V lost 7 bases and J lost 10; bases outside the gene matches: 15. The CDR3 is 15 residues long. The germline gives CDR1 SQVTM, CDR2 ANQGSEA. The CDR3 region is CSADRDSGRGHEQFF. CDR3 sequence (DNA): TGCAGCGCAGACAGGGATAGCGGGAGGGGACACGAGCAGTTCTTC.

This clonotype has just a few counts. The genes are TRBV7-9 and TRBJ1-4, with TRBD1 identical over 8 bases. CDR3 length: 15 amino acids. V lost 5 bases to trimming and J lost 8 bases; unmatched junction nucleotides: 10. Germline CDR1 SEHNR, CDR2 FQNEAQ (reference sequence). The chain's CDR3 is CASSRGQGAEEKLFF. The DNA for the CDR3 is TGTGCCAGCAGCAGAGGACAGGGTGCGGAAGAAAAACTGTTTTTT.